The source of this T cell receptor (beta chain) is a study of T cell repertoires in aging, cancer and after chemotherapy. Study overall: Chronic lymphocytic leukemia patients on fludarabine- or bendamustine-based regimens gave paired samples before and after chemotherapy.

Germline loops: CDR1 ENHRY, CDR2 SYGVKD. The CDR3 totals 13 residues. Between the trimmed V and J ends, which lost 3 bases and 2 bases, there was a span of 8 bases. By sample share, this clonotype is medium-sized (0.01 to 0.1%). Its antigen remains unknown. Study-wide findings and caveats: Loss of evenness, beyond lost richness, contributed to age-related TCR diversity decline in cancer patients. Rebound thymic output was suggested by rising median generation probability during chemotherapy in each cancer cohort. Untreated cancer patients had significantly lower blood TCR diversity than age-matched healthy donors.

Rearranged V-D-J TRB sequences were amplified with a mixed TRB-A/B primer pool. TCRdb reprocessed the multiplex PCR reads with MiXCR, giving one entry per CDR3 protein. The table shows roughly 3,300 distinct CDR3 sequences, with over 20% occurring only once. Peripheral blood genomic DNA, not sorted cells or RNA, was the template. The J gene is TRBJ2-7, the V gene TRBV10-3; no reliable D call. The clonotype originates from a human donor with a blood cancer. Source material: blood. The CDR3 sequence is CAISDGQTYEQYF. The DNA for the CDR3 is TGTGCCATCAGTGATGGTCAGACCTACGAGCAGTACTTC.